This is a list of T cell receptor beta chains from one sample in a study. TCRdb ran MiXCR on the 5' RACE reads and lists one entry per CDR3 protein. The table has over 25,000 distinct CDR3 sequences, over 25% seen once; the top ten hold about 2.2%. The specimen was tumor-infiltrating Tregs sorted from the breast tumor. Receptors were obtained from a female donor with breast cancer. Each CDR3 is given with its conserved first and last residue. Each record gives: J gene, clone size, V gene, D gene, CDR3 DNA, CDR3 protein. D genes are given only for firm matches. Part of the rows lack a size; the others show once, few, many or a class for expanded clones.

TRBJ1-5 | NA | TRBV15 | NA | TGTGCCACCAGCAGGTACGGGCCCCCAGCGCCCCAGCCCCAGCATTTT | CATSRYGPPAPQPQHF
TRBJ1-1 | few | TRBV7-3 | NA | TGTGCCAGCAGCTTAGCGGTGTGGACTGAAGCTTTCTTT | CASSLAVWTEAFF
TRBJ2-1 | few | TRBV15 | NA | TGTGCCACCAGCAGAGATGGGGCTAGCCCCTACAATGAGCAGTTCTTC | CATSRDGASPYNEQFF
TRBJ2-7 | many | TRBV12-3/TRBV12-4 | NA | TGTGCCAGCAGTCTCCGGGACTGGTTATACGAGCAGTACTTC | CASSLRDWLYEQYF
TRBJ1-3 | many | TRBV6-5 | NA | TGTGCCACCGCGGACGGAACCTATTACTCTGGAAACACCATATATTTT | CATADGTYYSGNTIYF
TRBJ2-7 | NA | TRBV12-3/TRBV12-4 | NA | TGTGCCAGCAGTCCCAGGGTACGGCGTGGCTACGAGCAGTACTTC | CASSPRVRRGYEQYF
TRBJ2-3 | many | TRBV6-5 | NA | TGTGCCAGCAGTTACTCGGGGCGAGATACGCAGTATTTT | CASSYSGRDTQYF
TRBJ2-1 | many | TRBV4-1 | NA | TGCGCCAGCAGCCAAGCTGGTGGTGAGCAGTTCTTC | CASSQAGGEQFF
TRBJ2-1 | many | TRBV7-3 | TRBD1 | TGTGCCAGCAGCCCGAGGACAGGCAAAAGCTCCTACAATGAGCAGTTCTTC | CASSPRTGKSSYNEQFF
TRBJ2-7 | NA | TRBV20-1 | TRBD2 | TGCAGTGCTAGGGGGGGACTAGCGGGAAGGAGTGCCTACGAGCAGTACTTC | CSARGGLAGRSAYEQYF
TRBJ2-7 | many | TRBV6-1 | NA | TGTGCCAGCAGTGAAGCGGGTTACTACGAGCAGTACTTC | CASSEAGYYEQYF
TRBJ1-2 | many | TRBV6-1 | TRBD1 | TGTGCCAGCAGTGACGGCTTGGGGGTTGGACAGGGGGCCTATGGCTACACCTTC | CASSDGLGVGQGAYGYTF
TRBJ2-7 | medium-sized | TRBV12-3/TRBV12-4 | TRBD1 | TGTGCCAGCAGTTTAAGGGGGCGGCTCTACGAGCAGTACTTC | CASSLRGRLYEQYF
TRBJ1-5 | NA | TRBV27 | TRBD1 | TGTGCCAGCAGTCCAGGACAGGGCAATCAGCCCCAGCATTTT | CASSPGQGNQPQHF
TRBJ1-6 | few | TRBV3-1 | NA | TGTGCCAGCAGCCATGGACGCCCAATTTCACCCCTCCACTTT | CASSHGRPISPLHF
TRBJ2-3 | NA | TRBV5-4 | TRBD2 | TGTGCCAGCAGCTCCCGACTAGCGGGCACAGATACGCAGTATTTT | CASSSRLAGTDTQYF
TRBJ2-3 | few | TRBV6-1 | TRBD1 | TGTGCCAGCAGTCTACAGGGGCTCCAGGGAGATACGCAGTATTTT | CASSLQGLQGDTQYF
TRBJ1-1 | few | TRBV12-3/TRBV12-4 | NA | TGTGCCAGCAGTCAACTTGGGGCCCCGGGCGCCACTGAAGCTTTCTTT | CASSQLGAPGATEAFF
TRBJ1-1 | few | TRBV6-6 | NA | TGTGCCAGCAAGTACGAGGGAAACACTGAAGCTTTCTTT | CASKYEGNTEAFF
TRBJ2-1 | many | TRBV3-1 | NA | TGTGCCAGCAGCCAAGATGGGCAGAGGGGGAGGTATGAGCAGTTCTTC | CASSQDGQRGRYEQFF
TRBJ2-1 | many | TRBV3-1 | TRBD2 | TGTGCCAGCAGCCGACTAGCGGGAGCTCTTGAGCAGTTCTTC | CASSRLAGALEQFF
TRBJ1-1 | NA | TRBV4-1 | NA | TGCGCCAGCAGCCAACATACTCTCAGGGTGACGGGGAACACTGAAGCTTTCTTT | CASSQHTLRVTGNTEAFF
TRBJ1-4 | NA | TRBV4-1 | NA | TGCGCCAGCAGCCAAAACCAGGCTGAAAAACTGTTTTTT | CASSQNQAEKLFF
TRBJ2-1 | NA | TRBV9 | TRBD2 | TGTGCCAGCAGCCCCCATGGGCTAGCGGGAGGAAATGAGCAGTTCTTC | CASSPHGLAGGNEQFF
TRBJ2-7 | few | TRBV7-8 | TRBD2 | TGTGCCAGCAGCTTCCGGCTAGCGGGCTACGAGCAGTACTTC | CASSFRLAGYEQYF
TRBJ2-7 | many | TRBV27 | NA | TGTGCCAGCAGTGTAGGGACGGGGGAGCAGTACTTC | CASSVGTGEQYF
TRBJ2-7 | many | TRBV6-1 | NA | TGTGCCAGCAGTGAAGCTAGGTTGACCTACGAGCAGTACTTC | CASSEARLTYEQYF
TRBJ1-6 | NA | TRBV18 | NA | TGTGTCAGCTCAGAGACACGGTATAATTCACCCCTCCACTTT | CVSSETRYNSPLHF
TRBJ2-4 | NA | TRBV20-1 | NA | TGCAGTGCTAGGGATCAGGGACGGGCCAAAAACATTCAGTACTTC | CSARDQGRAKNIQYF
TRBJ2-7 | many | TRBV11-2 | NA | TGTGCCAGCAGCCTTCCACAGGCCCCCTACGAGCAGTACTTC | CASSLPQAPYEQYF
TRBJ2-1 | NA | TRBV11-2 | NA | TGTGCCAGCACCTCCCTAGGTAGGAATGAGCAGTTCTTC | CASTSLGRNEQFF
TRBJ1-5 | NA | TRBV29-1 | NA | TGCAGCGTTGTATTGGGGGGACGCAATCAGCCCCAGCATTTT | CSVVLGGRNQPQHF
TRBJ1-5 | NA | TRBV19 | NA | TGTGCCAGTAGTACCGGCAATCAGCCCCAGCATTTT | CASSTGNQPQHF
TRBJ2-7 | NA | TRBV6-1 | TRBD2 | TGTGCCAGCAGTTCTCGGACTAGCGGGAGCAACGAGCAGTACTTC | CASSSRTSGSNEQYF
TRBJ2-1 | NA | TRBV20-1 | TRBD1 | TGCAGTGCTACCCCTCCCTCGGGGGACAGGGGCCATGAGCAGTTCTTC | CSATPPSGDRGHEQFF
TRBJ2-1 | many | TRBV5-1 | NA | TGCGCCAGCAGCTTAGCGCCGGACCTCTACAATGAGCAGTTCTTC | CASSLAPDLYNEQFF
TRBJ2-7 | once | TRBV19 | TRBD2 | TGTACCAGTAGTATTCGGGCGGGAGAGTGGTACGAGCAGTACTTC | CTSSIRAGEWYEQYF
TRBJ2-1 | many | TRBV7-9 | NA | TGTGCCAGCAGGTTAGCGGATGTCTTCACCAATGAGCAGTTCTTC | CASRLADVFTNEQFF
TRBJ2-1 | NA | TRBV13 | NA | TGTGCCAGCAGCCAATCGGGACCCACCTACAATGAGCAGTTCTTC | CASSQSGPTYNEQFF
TRBJ1-5 | NA | TRBV20-1 | TRBD1 | TGCAGTGCTTCCTCGCCAGGGGGAGCTAATCAGCCCCAGCATTTT | CSASSPGGANQPQHF
TRBJ1-6 | many | TRBV7-9 | TRBD1 | TGTGCCAGCAGCTCGGGACAGGGTTTCTATAATTCACCCCTCCACTTT | CASSSGQGFYNSPLHF
TRBJ1-6 | few | TRBV12-3/TRBV12-4 | NA | TGTGCCAGCAGACTTGATACTCCGAATTCACCCCTCCACTTT | CASRLDTPNSPLHF
TRBJ1-5 | few | TRBV6-1 | NA | TGTGCCAGCAACACGCCGGGGGGAAATCAGCCCCAGCATTTT | CASNTPGGNQPQHF
TRBJ1-1 | many | TRBV14 | TRBD1 | TGTGCCAGCAGCCAAGGAGGGACAGGAATGAACACTGAAGCTTTCTTT | CASSQGGTGMNTEAFF
TRBJ1-2 | NA | TRBV6-5 | NA | TGTGCCATCAGCCTACAGGGCTATGGCTACACCTTC | CAISLQGYGYTF
TRBJ2-2 | many | TRBV6-5 | NA | TGTGCCAGCAGTTACTCTTCCAGGGAGGACACCGGGGAGCTGTTTTTT | CASSYSSREDTGELFF
TRBJ2-3 | few | TRBV7-2 | NA | TGTGCCAGCAGCTCTAATAGGGGGGATACGCAGTATTTT | CASSSNRGDTQYF
TRBJ1-2 | many | TRBV3-1 | NA | TGTGCCAGCAGCCAGAGGGGTTATGGCTACACCTTC | CASSQRGYGYTF
TRBJ2-1 | many | TRBV6-5 | NA | TGTGCCAGCAGCCGTACTAGCTTAAGATCCTACAATGAGCAGTTCTTC | CASSRTSLRSYNEQFF
TRBJ2-5 | few | TRBV20-1 | TRBD2 | TGCAGTGCTCGGACTAGCGGGAGGGTAATAAAAGAGACCCAGTACTTC | CSARTSGRVIKETQYF
TRBJ2-1 | NA | TRBV7-3 | NA | NA | CASSPHLAGGKHEQFFDEQFF
TRBJ2-1 | medium-sized | TRBV4-1 | NA | TGCGCCAGCAGCCAATGGGAGGTAGGGTCTGAGCAGTTCTTC | CASSQWEVGSEQFF
TRBJ2-2 | many | TRBV15 | NA | TGTGCCACCAGCGGAGGGACGGGGACCGGGGAGCTGTTTTTT | CATSGGTGTGELFF